Below, 13 T cell receptor beta chains from the same sample are listed, as sequenced in a study of cytomegalovirus exposure and HLA in healthy donors. In the PCR, 60 Vbeta and 13 Jbeta primers were used. Assay: immunoSEQ multiplex PCR; the TCRdb copy retains only in-frame clones and omits some. The sample has 40,000 or so clones. Sequenced input: PBMCs. These TCRs come from a male donor in good health and CMV-seronegative.

The V gene is TRBV28, the J gene TRBJ2-5; 7 positions agree with TRBD1. The germline CDR1 and CDR2 sequences are MDHEN and SYDVKM. Trimming took 3 bases from V and 5 from J; bases not matched to a gene: 18. The CDR3 totals 18 residues. CDR3 residues: CASSFPGSGRGMRETQYF. The CDR3 region has the DNA TGTGCCAGCAGTTTCCCCGGTTCTGGCAGGGGGATGAGGGAGACCCAGTACTTC.

The chain uses TRBV19 and TRBJ1-2; TRBD1 might be the D (6 bases). V lost 6 bases and J lost 8, with 16 bases in between. CDR1 is LNHDA and CDR2 is SQIVND in the germline V gene (reference sequence). The CDR3 covers 13 residues. CDR3 sequence: CASSPGQVGGYTF. The CDR3 DNA sequence: TGTGCCAGTAGCCCGGGACAAGTGGGCGGCTACACCTTC.

The chain has TRBV5-1 and TRBJ2-6, with 8 positions matching TRBD2. The CDR3 is 18 amino acids. The germline V gene encodes CDR1 SGHRS and CDR2 YFSETQ. The J segment lost 0 bases and the V segment lost 0 bases, leaving 5 bases of the junction unmatched. In nucleotides, the CDR3 is TGCGCCAGCAGCTTGGGAGCGGGAGCCGACTCTGGGGCCAACGTCCTGACTTTC. It translates to CASSLGAGADSGANVLTF.

The rearrangement links TRBV18 to TRBJ1-5, with a weak D call TRBD1 (5 bases). Germline V gene data show CDR1 as KGHSH and CDR2 as LQKENI. CDR3 length: 16 amino acids. V dropped 5 bases and J dropped 3 bases, with 17 bases sitting between them. The CDR3 region is CASSEGGGVLNQPQHF. The CDR3 coding sequence is TGTGCCAGCTCAGAAGGAGGAGGGGTACTCAATCAGCCCCAGCATTTT.

The CDR3 DNA reads TGTGCCAGCAGGGAGAACCCAGGGGATCAGCCCCAGCATTTT. Its protein product is CASRENPGDQPQHF. V usage is TRBV6-1 and J usage is TRBJ1-5; a weak D match, TRBD1 (6 bases). CDR1 is MNHNS, CDR2 SASEGT, per germline. The V end lost 6 bases, the J end lost 5 bases, and 14 bases lay between the germline ends. This CDR3 contains 14 residues.

The gene calls are TRBV28 and TRBJ2-1, with D unclear. V lost 10 bases and J 0 bases, leaving 19 bases between the germline ends. Looked up from germline, CDR1 is MDHEN and CDR2 is SYDVKM. The CDR3 has 16 amino acids. CDR3 in amino acids: CATLRRLGSSYNEQFF. CDR3 sequence (DNA): TGTGCCACTCTTCGTAGGCTGGGCAGCTCCTACAATGAGCAGTTCTTC.

The chain joins TRBV2 to TRBJ1-1, with 8 bases fitting TRBD1. V lost 11 bases to trimming and J lost 3 bases; unmatched junction nucleotides: 8. This CDR3 is built from 13 residues. Germline V gene data show CDR1 as SNHLY and CDR2 as FYNNEI. Here the CDR3 reads CAVESGGYTEAFF. Here the CDR3 DNA reads TGTGCCGTCGAGTCAGGGGGCTACACTGAAGCTTTCTTT. Combining the CDR3 with reference TRBV2 and TRBJ1-1 gives the whole variable domain EPEVTQTPSHQVTQMGQEVILRCVPISNHLYFYWYRQILGQKVEFLVSFYNNEISEKSEIFDDQFSVERPDGSNFTLKIRSTKLEDSAMYFCAVESGGYTEAFFGQGTRLTVV.

V gene TRBV2 combines with J gene TRBJ1-4, with D unresolved. This CDR3 has 14 amino acids. Trimming pared 5 bases from V and 0 bases from J, leaving 7 bases between. CDR1 is SNHLY and CDR2 is FYNNEI in the germline V gene. CDR3 region: CASSYRSTNEKLFF. CDR3 coding DNA: TGTGCCAGCAGTTACAGATCAACTAATGAAAAACTGTTTTTT.

This chain uses TRBV5-5 with TRBJ2-3; D is uncertain. The V gene's germline CDR1 is SGHKS and CDR2 YYEKEE (reference sequence). This CDR3 has 14 residues. V was shortened by 6 bases and J by 2 bases, with 13 bases between the two germline ends. CDR3 DNA sequence: TGTGCCAGCATAATGCGACTGCACACAGATACGCAGTATTTT. Its translation is CASIMRLHTDTQYF.

This chain links TRBV11-2 with TRBJ2-1; 9 bases map to TRBD2. The CDR3 sequence is 18 residues long. V lost 11 bases to trimming and J lost 3 bases; unmatched junction nucleotides: 20. Germline V lookup: CDR1 SGHAT, CDR2 FQNNGV. CDR3: CAPSLVGASGKSYNEQFF. CDR3 sequence (DNA): TGTGCCCCCAGCTTAGTTGGGGCTAGCGGGAAGAGCTACAATGAGCAGTTCTTC.

The gene calls are TRBV6-6 and TRBJ1-2, with D perhaps matching TRBD1 (5 bases). Germline CDR1 reads MNHNY; CDR2 reads SVGAGI (reference sequence). Trimming stripped 3 bases from V and 8 bases from J, with 13 bases between. This CDR3 comprises 13 residues. The CDR3 reads CASSYRNGQGYTF. CDR3 in DNA: TGTGCCAGCAGTTATCGTAATGGACAAGGCTACACCTTC.

This sequence joins TRBV7-6 and TRBJ2-7, with TRBD2 as a possible D gene (7 bases). Trimming cost V 7 bases and J 1 base, with 14 bases left between them. CDR1 is SGHVS and CDR2 is FNYEAQ in the germline V gene. The CDR3 consists of 14 residues. The CDR3 DNA reads TGTGCCAGCACCATAGGGGGGGGATCCTACGAGCAGTACTTC. It is translated as CASTIGGGSYEQYF.

The CDR3: CASSDGAGGPGELFF. Written as DNA, the CDR3 is TGTGCCAGCAGTGACGGTGCGGGAGGTCCCGGGGAGCTGTTTTTT. This chain connects TRBV6-4 to TRBJ2-2; TRBD2 matches at 8 bases. Germline CDR1 is MRHNA and CDR2 is SNTAGT. The CDR3 loop spans 15 amino acids. J was trimmed by 6 bases and V by 2 bases; bases with no gene match: 5.